Here is one T cell receptor beta chain with its context. What it binds is not known. This entry comes from a study of T cell responses to AZD1222 COVID-19 vaccine. TCRdb's table, derived via immunoSEQ multiplex PCR, lists solely in-frame clones and lacks some. The table lists about 190,000 clones, 80% to 95% of them singletons, with approximately 1.3% in the top ten. Trimming shortened V by 6 bases and J by 2 bases, and 10 bases separated the two germline ends. Germline V lookup: CDR1 SGDLS, CDR2 YYNGEE. This CDR3 comprises 13 residues. General observations from the study: Baseline antibody screening turned up just six seropositive AZD1222 recipients.

The TCR comes from an adult in good health. This chain joins TRBV9 and TRBJ2-3, with D possibly called TRBD1 or TRBD2 (5 bases each). The source material was peripheral blood, sampled on day 0 of AZD1222 vaccination. The CDR3 sequence is CASTEGPTDTQYF. The CDR3 DNA reads TGTGCCAGCACCGAGGGACCCACAGATACGCAGTATTTT.